This note documents a single T cell receptor (beta chain) sequence. This entry belongs to a study of Ad26.COV2.S vaccination and SARS-CoV-2 variants. Trimming took 6 bases from V and 9 from J; bases not matched to a gene: 14. This CDR3 region has 15 residues. Germline V lookup: CDR1 LNHDA, CDR2 SQIVND (reference sequence). Treatment denoted: over 15 received Ad26.COV2.S at low or high dose, single or two shots; about 5 received placebo; per-sample allocation not given. Samples analyzed were those drawn on day 63 after the first vaccine or placebo injection. Repertoires were generated with immunoSEQ multiplex PCR, while TCRdb's copy carries only in-frame clones and drops some. The table includes about 320,000 clones, roughly nine tenths detected once.

The origin of this receptor is a person aged 18-60 years who received the Ad26.COV2.S COVID-19 vaccine or a placebo. The chain uses TRBV19 and TRBJ2-3, with 8 bases aligning to TRBD2. Sequences were derived from peripheral blood, sampled in a trial of Ad26.COV2.S vaccine versus placebo. The CDR3 sequence: CASRPGLGSGFTQYF. For the CDR3, the DNA is TGTGCCAGTAGACCGGGACTAGGATCTGGCTTCACGCAGTATTTT. The entire variable domain, with the rest obtained from reference TRBV19 and TRBJ2-3, is as follows: DGGITQSPKYLFRKEGQNVTLSCEQNLNHDAMYWYRQDPGQGLRLIYYSQIVNDFQKGDIAEGYSVSREKKESFPLTVTSAQKNPTAFYLCASRPGLGSGFTQYFGPGTRLTVL.